What follows describes a single T cell receptor (beta chain). As yet, its antigen is unknown. This entry comes from a study of blood T cells in healthy people across ages. Study results and limitations: Measured against age, TCR beta diversity per million T cells decreased in a roughly linear manner.

CDR1 is SQVTM and CDR2 is ANQGSEA in the germline V gene. V lost 5 bases to trimming and J lost 4 bases, with 11 bases between them. The CDR3 extends over 12 amino acids. It was with a sample-barcoded 5' primer and a J-beta primer mix that a second PCR of about 7 to 12 cycles was run. A template-switch adaptor containing 12 random nucleotides labeled each cDNA molecule. TCRdb re-analysed the 5' RACE reads in MiXCR, keeping a single row per CDR3 protein. The sample lists fewer than 900,000 distinct CDR3 sequences, approximately 39% occurring once. Sequencing was performed on blood. The rearrangement joins TRBV29-1 to TRBJ1-1, with D maybe TRBD1 (6 bases). This receptor was taken from a woman in her sixties or seventies in good health. This CDR3 is CSVSLQGTEAFF. Written as DNA, the CDR3 is TGCAGCGTTAGCTTACAGGGCACTGAAGCTTTCTTT.